What follows describes a single T cell receptor (beta chain). The specificity of this receptor is unknown. No quality values exist for individual bases; no much larger clone is one base distant. CDR1 is given as MNHEY and CDR2 as SVGEGT, both from the germline V gene. The CDR3 holds 16 amino acids from the cysteine to the phenylalanine. Of all the DNA, just the CDR3 is kept, 48 bases in frame from base 1. V and J are trimmed by 5 bases and 4 bases, and the gene matches miss 11 bases of the junction. The record originates from a study of blood T cell repertoires in COVID-19 (dated by TCRdb to the early 2020s). General notes on the study: Samples covering the acute and convalescent phases of COVID-19 were provided by collaborators in the United States, Italy and Spain. The material from the prospective study consisted of cDNA or gDNA derived from T cells, B-cell-depleted T cells, or PBMCs. Deeply sampled blood TCRbeta repertoires from subjects exposed to, actively infected with, or recovered from COVID-19 were included in the dataset. The repertoires were released in a freely available public database meant as a resource for research on the immune response to SARS-CoV-2. The samples were drawn from two sources: the first 160 participants of the ongoing ImmuneRACE study, and over 1,000 subjects contributed by 6 global collaborators. Nearly every sample came with metadata listing a de-identified subject ID, COVID-19 status, age in years and sex. Where available, HLA class I and class II types were taken from metadata supplied by the sample provider and were not determined by assay-based typing. What the research found in general, with its limitations: The quantity of clinical and demographic metadata differed by source and by participant and was supplied without curation.

TCRbeta CDR3 regions were amplified from genomic DNA using the immunoSEQ Assay, a bias-controlled multiplex PCR. Regarding the original processing steps: The number of nucleated cells in each sample was estimated by amplification of reference gene primers within the assay. To quantify the absolute abundance of each unique TCRbeta CDR3 rearrangement, sequence reads were collapsed and filtered. For each sample, productive Simpson clonality was calculated by taking the square root of Simpson's diversity index across productive rearrangements. In its TCRdb copy, this immuneACCESS table keeps in-frame sequences only and misses some clones. Where compared with another copy, unresolved V genes explain less than half of these, and the others have no known cause. V, J and clone size are those of that table, while D and trimming were read from the DNA. In this sample the table shows tens of thousands of clones, more than 75% of which occur a single time. The top ten constitute more than 45% of the sample.

The collaborating institutions used their own protocols to collect whole blood in K2EDTA tubes. For TCRbeta analysis, collaborators shipped samples in one of three forms: frozen whole blood, isolated PBMCs, or DNA extracted from either of those sample types. The sample comprised peripheral blood. The clonotype comes from a human donor in a cohort sampled during active COVID-19. The chain is assembled from TRBV6-2 or TRBV6-3 and TRBJ2-5; TRBD2 agrees with 9 junctional bases. The DNA sequence reads TGTGCCAGCAGTCGTGCTAGCGGGAACCTCCCAGAGACCCAGTACTTC. Translation gives CASSRASGNLPETQYF.